One sample yielded the 10 T cell receptor beta chains listed below, sequenced in a study of CD8 T cells in ankylosing spondylitis. MiXCR, applied by TCRdb to the 5' RACE reads, yields one record per CDR3 protein. The sample contains almost 250,000 distinct CDR3 sequences, under 35% of which appear only once. The material sequenced was blood, either unsorted or a sorted T cell fraction (not recorded which). Receptors were obtained from a male donor with ankylosing spondylitis or in good health (not recorded which).

The gene calls are TRBV10-1 and TRBJ1-5, with 7 bases matching TRBD1. This CDR3 has 16 amino acids. Germline CDR1 is WNHNN and CDR2 is SYGVQD (reference sequence). After removal of 7 bases from V and 4 bases from J, the junction contained 13 bases not matched to a gene. CDR3 bases: TGCGCCAGCAAGTGTTTTGTAGGACAGGTTAATCAGCCCCAGCATTTT. The encoded protein is CASKCFVGQVNQPQHF.

This clonotype was observed a few times. The rearrangement joins TRBV6-5 to TRBJ1-2, with a tentative D call TRBD1 (5 bases). The CDR3 is made up of 14 amino acids. Germline V lookup: CDR1 MNHEY, CDR2 SVGAGI. The germline V and J ends were trimmed by 2 bases and 2 bases, with 9 bases remaining between them. The CDR3 region has the DNA TGTGCCAGCAGTTACCTAACAGGAAACTATGGCTACACCTTC. Amino acids: CASSYLTGNYGYTF.

This clonotype showed up just once. In DNA, the CDR3 is TGCGCCACCAGGACAGGGCCAGCCTACGAGCAGTACTTC. Protein product: CATRTGPAYEQYF. The V gene is TRBV10-2, the J gene TRBJ2-7; TRBD1 matches 8 bases. In germline, CDR1 is WSHSY, CDR2 SAAADI. The V and J ends lost 10 bases and 2 bases, in that order; junction bases with no gene match: 7. CDR3 length equals 13 residues.

This clonotype has just a few counts. This chain connects TRBV7-2 to TRBJ1-3, with no clear D. V was cut by 3 bases and J by 6 bases, with 3 bases left in between. Germline CDR1 SGHTA, CDR2 FQGNSA. The CDR3 is made up of 11 amino acids. The CDR3 DNA reads TGTGCCAGCAGCTTGCTAAACACCATATATTTT. Translated: CASSLLNTIYF.

Ten or more counts support this clonotype. CDR3 sequence (DNA): TGCAGCGTTGACAGGGATTCCTACAATGAGCAGTTCTTC. Translation: CSVDRDSYNEQFF. The chain links TRBV29-1 to TRBJ2-1; TRBD1 might be the D (5 bases). The CDR3 sequence is 13 residues long. V was clipped by 3 bases and J by 1 base, with 7 bases between them. CDR1 and CDR2 from the germline V gene are SQVTM and ANQGSEA.

This chain links TRBV20-1 with TRBJ2-7, with 9 bases fitting TRBD2. The CDR3 sequence is 14 residues long. Trimming removed 6 bases from V and 3 bases from J; junction bases left unmatched: 9. The germline V gene has CDR1 DFQATT and CDR2 SNEGSKA (reference sequence). The CDR3 DNA sequence: TGCAGTGCCAGAAGCGGGGGGAACGACTACGAGCAGTACTTC. Amino acid sequence: CSARSGGNDYEQYF.

This clonotype showed up just a few times. This chain links TRBV7-3 with TRBJ2-1; TRBD2 is a possible D gene (5 bases). V gave up 4 bases and J gave up 7 bases, with 11 bases separating them. The CDR3 covers 13 residues. The germline V gene encodes CDR1 SGHTA and CDR2 FQGTGA. The chain's CDR3 is CASSSTIANEQFF. CDR3 coding DNA: TGTGCCAGCAGCTCGACTATTGCAAATGAGCAGTTCTTC. The entire variable domain, with the rest obtained from reference TRBV7-3 and TRBJ2-1, is as follows: GAGVSQTPSNKVTEKGKYVELRCDPISGHTALYWYRQSLGQGPEFLIYFQGTGAADDSGLPNDRFFAVRPEGSVSTLKIQRTERGDSAVYLCASSSTIANEQFFGPGTRLTVL.

This clonotype appeared a few times. The chain carries TRBV20-1 and TRBJ2-1; 7 bases line up with TRBD2. With 0 bases clipped from V and 5 bases from J, the junction kept 7 bases outside the gene matches. This CDR3 region has 15 residues. In germline, CDR1 is DFQATT, CDR2 SNEGSKA (reference sequence). In DNA form, the CDR3 reads TGCAGTGCTAGAGATGCTCGTGGGGGGGACAATGAGCAGTTCTTC. Translation: CSARDARGGDNEQFF.

The chain joins TRBV6-1 to TRBJ2-3, with 9 nucleotides matching TRBD2. The J segment lost 6 bases and the V segment lost 7 bases, leaving 20 bases of the junction unmatched. CDR3 size: 18 residues. In germline, CDR1 is MNHNS, CDR2 SASEGT. CDR3 sequence reads: CASTSVPGRGGFGDTQYF. Here the CDR3 DNA reads TGTGCCAGCACCTCTGTCCCTGGGCGGGGGGGCTTCGGTGATACGCAGTATTTT.

The V and J genes are TRBV18 and TRBJ2-1; D gene uncertain. This CDR3 has 15 amino acids. Per germline, CDR1 KGHSH and CDR2 LQKENI. The V and J ends lost 6 bases and 2 bases respectively, with 14 bases between them. The CDR3 reads CASSPSMGAYNEQFF. The DNA for the CDR3 is TGTGCCAGCTCGCCCTCCATGGGCGCCTACAATGAGCAGTTCTTC. Together with reference TRBV18 and TRBJ2-1, the CDR3 gives the full variable domain: NAGVMQNPRHLVRRRGQEARLRCSPMKGHSHVYWYRQLPEEGLKFMVYLQKENIIDESGMPKERFSAEFPKEGPSILRIQQVVRGDSAAYFCASSPSMGAYNEQFFGPGTRLTVL.